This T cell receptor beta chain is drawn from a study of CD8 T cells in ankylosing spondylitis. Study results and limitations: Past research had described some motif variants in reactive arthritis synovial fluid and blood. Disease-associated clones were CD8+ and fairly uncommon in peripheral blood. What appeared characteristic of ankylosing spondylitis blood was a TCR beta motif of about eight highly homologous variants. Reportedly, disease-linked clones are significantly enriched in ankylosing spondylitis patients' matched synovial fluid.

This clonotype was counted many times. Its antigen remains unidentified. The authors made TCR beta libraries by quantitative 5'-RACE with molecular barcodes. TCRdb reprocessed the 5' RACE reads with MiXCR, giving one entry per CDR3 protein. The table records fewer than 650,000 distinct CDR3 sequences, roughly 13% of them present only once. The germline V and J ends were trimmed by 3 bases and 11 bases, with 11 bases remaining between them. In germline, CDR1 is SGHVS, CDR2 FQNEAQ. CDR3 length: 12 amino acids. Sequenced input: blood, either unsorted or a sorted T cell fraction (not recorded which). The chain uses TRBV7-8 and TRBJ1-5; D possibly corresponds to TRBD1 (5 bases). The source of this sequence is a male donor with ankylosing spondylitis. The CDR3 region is CASSLNPDTQHF. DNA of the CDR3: TGTGCCAGCAGCTTGAACCCGGACACCCAGCATTTT. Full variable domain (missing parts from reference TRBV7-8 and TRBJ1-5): GAGVSQSPRYKVAKRGQDVALRCDPISGHVSLFWYQQALGQGPEFLTYFQNEAQLDKSGLPSDRFFAERPEGSVSTLKIQRTQQEDSAVYLCASSLNPDTQHFGDGTRLSIL.